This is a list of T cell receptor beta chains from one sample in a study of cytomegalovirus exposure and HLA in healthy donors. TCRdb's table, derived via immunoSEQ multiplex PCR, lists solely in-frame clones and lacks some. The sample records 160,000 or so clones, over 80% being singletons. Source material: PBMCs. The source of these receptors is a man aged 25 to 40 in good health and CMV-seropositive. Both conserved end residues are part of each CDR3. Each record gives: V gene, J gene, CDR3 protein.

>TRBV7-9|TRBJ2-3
CASSFSTAADTQYF
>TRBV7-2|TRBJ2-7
CASSLDPTGSTYEQYF
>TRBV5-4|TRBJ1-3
CASSLEGRGSGNTIYF
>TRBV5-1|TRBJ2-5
CASSFWGGAGGNQETQYF
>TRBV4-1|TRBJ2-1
CASGQGVWTKGANEQFF
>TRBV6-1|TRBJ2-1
CATKTPRPDNEQFF
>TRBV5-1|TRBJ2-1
CASSPESLHYNEQFF
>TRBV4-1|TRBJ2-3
CASSQARAGGDTQYF
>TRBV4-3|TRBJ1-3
CASSPGQDRSGNTIYF
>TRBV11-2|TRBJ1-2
CASSLWGTGNYGYTF
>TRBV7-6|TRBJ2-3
CASSASLDTQYF
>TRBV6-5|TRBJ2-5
CASSYTQGASQETQYF
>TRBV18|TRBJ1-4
CASSPESGRSYLKLFF
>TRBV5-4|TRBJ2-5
CASSLGSGDFETQYF
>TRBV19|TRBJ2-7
CASSIGTGVEQYF
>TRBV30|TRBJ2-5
CAWSVRAGSGYF
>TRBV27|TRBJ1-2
CASSFGQLYGYTF
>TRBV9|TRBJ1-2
CASSVEGVDGYTF
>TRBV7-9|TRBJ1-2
CASSLDLRIYYGYTF
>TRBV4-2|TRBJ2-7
CASSQPSGGPYEQYF
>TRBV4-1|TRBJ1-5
CASSRTTGGARQPQHF
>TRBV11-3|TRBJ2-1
CASSLTRESNEQFF
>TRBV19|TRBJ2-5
CASSKSREQETQYF
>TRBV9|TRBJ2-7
CASSVAERQGKREQYF
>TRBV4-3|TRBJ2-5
CASSQGQGLEGTQYF
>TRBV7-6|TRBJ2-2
CASSLAEGTELFF
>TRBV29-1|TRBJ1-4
CSVGRTGVGEKLFF
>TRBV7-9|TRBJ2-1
CASSLGTGAHNEQFF
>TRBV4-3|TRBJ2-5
CASSQDVGVLETQYF
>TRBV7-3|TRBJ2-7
CASSLTGRGSPYEQYF
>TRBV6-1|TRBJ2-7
CASRATEYEQYF
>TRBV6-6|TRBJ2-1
CASSIASPYNEQFF
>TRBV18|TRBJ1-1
CASSQSRDWYTEAFF
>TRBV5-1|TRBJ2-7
CASSSGTSGDEQYF
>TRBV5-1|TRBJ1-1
CASSPRRGGDGMNTEAFF
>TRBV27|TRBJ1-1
CASSPLTGPEHTEAFF
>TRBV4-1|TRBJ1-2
CASSQDGGGRGYGYTF
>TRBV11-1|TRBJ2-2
CASSLISRFTGELFF
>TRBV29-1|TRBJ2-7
CSVEEGAPYEQYF
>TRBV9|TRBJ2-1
CASSVVASTYNEQFF
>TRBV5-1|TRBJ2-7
CASSLSWQGDYEQYF
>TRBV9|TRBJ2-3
CASSPGTSLADTQYF
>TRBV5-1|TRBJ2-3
CASSFSGLAGGPGDTQYF
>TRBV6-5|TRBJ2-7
CASSPSGPPYEQYF
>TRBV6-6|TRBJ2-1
CASTAAGGPNNEQFF
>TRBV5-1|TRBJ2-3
CASSLGAASGGAHTQYF
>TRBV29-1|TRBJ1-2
CSVDRGTGYTF
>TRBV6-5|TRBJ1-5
CASSIQGAGQPQHF
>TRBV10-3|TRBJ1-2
CAIKGTSNYGYTF
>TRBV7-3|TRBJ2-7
CASSQGHFSEQYF
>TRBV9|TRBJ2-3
CASSVVAGGRSTDTQYF
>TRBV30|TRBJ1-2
CAWSIPRSYEDYGYTF
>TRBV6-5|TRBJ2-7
CASSYPGQGYEQYF
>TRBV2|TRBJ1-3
CASSVGASSGNTIYF
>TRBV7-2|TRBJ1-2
CASSIQGEHLYGYTF